This section outlines one T cell receptor beta chain sequence together with its context. Naive CD8+ T cells carried a CD45RO-CCR7+CD27+CD95- phenotype. CDR1 and CDR2 (germline): SGDLS, YYNGEE. The CDR3 has 13 residues. TRB cDNA libraries were made by UMI-labeled 5' RACE. TCRdb derives one entry per CDR3 protein from the 5' RACE reads, leaving out DNA. This sample contains some 130,000 distinct CDR3 sequences. The data were taken from a study of CXCR3-negative and CXCR3-positive naive CD8 T cells. The V and J genes are TRBV9 and TRBJ2-7; with no DNA, the TCRdb D assignment of TRBD2 cannot be verified. The origin of this receptor is a human donor in good health. Some clones in this sample may be carry-over from other donors' samples. The sequencing sample was made of naive CXCR3- CD8+ T cells from blood. The subset was: CD45RO-CCR7+CD27+CD95- naive CD8+ T cells lacking CXCR3 (TNR3-). This chain's CDR3 is CASSPGTVYEQYF.